Shown below are 22 T cell receptor beta chains from a single sample sequenced in a study of T cells in women clearing cervical HPV infection. Produced via immunoSEQ multiplex PCR; TCRdb's table is partial and in-frame only. In total, the table holds almost 20,000 clones. The sample comprised blood buffy coat. Receptors originate from a woman aged 18-69 years with a cervical HPV16 infection that either progressed to CIN3+ or cleared (not recorded which).

Turning to this clone: The read falls 3 residues short of the CDR3 end, and the missing part is taken from the germline J gene. V is TRBV18 and J is TRBJ2-2; D might be TRBD1 (6 bases). Trimming stripped 1 base from V and 5 bases from J, with 17 bases between. Germline values: CDR1 KGHSH, CDR2 LQKENI. The CDR3 is made up of 17 amino acids. The covered CDR3 bases are TGTGCCAGCTCACCACTTAAGGGGGTGTCGGATACCGGGGAG. Protein sequence: CASSPLKGVSDTGE. The whole CDR3 is CASSPLKGVSDTGELFF. The full variable domain, with the rest looked up from reference TRBV18 and TRBJ2-2, is NAGVMQNPRHLVRRRGQEARLRCSPMKGHSHVYWYRQLPEEGLKFMVYLQKENIIDESGMPKERFSAEFPKEGPSILRIQQVVRGDSAAYFCASSPLKGVSDTGELFFGEGSRLTVL.

Regarding this clone: Read coverage stops 3 residues before the CDR3 terminus; the germline J gene supplies the remainder. V gene TRBV7-2 combines with J gene TRBJ2-7; D is possibly TRBD1 (5 bases). V lost 8 bases, J lost 1 base, and 15 bases lay in between. The germline gives CDR1 SGHTA, CDR2 FQGNSA. This CDR3 has 14 amino acids. CDR3 DNA (partial): TGTGCCAGCTCCCTGGACACAAGGTCCTACGAG. Translated: CASSLDTRSYE. The CDR3 reads in full as CASSLDTRSYEQYF.

About this clone: The read terminates 3 residues before the CDR3 end, so the remaining end is supplied by the germline J gene. This chain joins TRBV18 and TRBJ2-1; 11 bases are a match to TRBD2. Germline V gene lookup returns CDR1 KGHSH and CDR2 LQKENI. This CDR3 spans 16 amino acids. Losses at the gene ends were 0 bases for V and 2 bases for J; bases not matched to a gene: 0. CDR3 sequence: CASSPPSGGAYNEQFF. CDR3 DNA, as far as it was read: TGTGCCAGCTCACCACCTAGCGGGGGGGCCTACAATGAG.

The part of the CDR3 DNA that was read is TGTGCCTGGAGCATAGAAGGGGTCCCAGAAAAA. It codes for CAWSIEGVPEK. In full, the CDR3 is CAWSIEGVPEKLFF. The chain carries TRBV30 and TRBJ1-4; tentative D call: TRBD1 (5 bases). From the germline J gene comes the end of the CDR3, since the read stops 3 residues before it. Per germline, CDR1 GTSNPN and CDR2 SVGIG (reference sequence). V was cut by 3 bases and J by 8 bases, with 16 bases left in between. The CDR3 contains 14 residues.

As concerns this clone: The CDR3 is cut off 3 residues early in the read; its end comes from the germline J gene. The V call is TRBV30, the J call TRBJ2-2; 9 bases match TRBD2. The CDR3 length is 15 residues. The J segment lost 5 bases and the V segment lost 3 bases, leaving 7 bases of the junction unmatched. Germline V gene sequence: CDR1 GTSNPN, CDR2 SVGIG (reference sequence). CDR3 loop: CAWRKSAGGTGELFF. Incomplete CDR3 DNA: TGTGCCTGGAGGAAGTCAGCGGGGGGAACCGGGGAG.

Notes on this clone: The DNA ends 3 residues before the CDR3 does, and the rest of the CDR3 is filled in from the germline J gene. The chain links TRBV19 to TRBJ2-5, with 8 bases lining up with TRBD2. J gave up 2 bases and V 3 bases, and 5 bases lay outside the gene matches. This CDR3 has 15 residues. The germline V gene has CDR1 LNHDA and CDR2 SQIVND (reference sequence). The covered CDR3 bases are TGTGCCAGTAGTATCTGGCGGGGGGAACAAGAGACC. Encoded protein: CASSIWRGEQET. The full CDR3 is CASSIWRGEQETQYF.

About this clone itself: The read terminates 3 residues ahead of where the CDR3 ends, so the germline J gene completes it. The chain joins TRBV19 to TRBJ1-2; D is undetermined. CDR3 length equals 13 residues. Germline values: CDR1 LNHDA, CDR2 SQIVND (reference sequence). V lost 6 bases, J lost 1 base, and 9 bases lay in between. The covered CDR3 bases are TGTGCCAGTAGCCTACAGCTTAACTATGGC. It codes for CASSLQLNYG. The whole CDR3 protein is CASSLQLNYGYTF.

About this clone itself: The sequence runs out 3 residues before the end of the CDR3; the remainder is reconstructed from the germline J gene. This rearrangement joins TRBV12-3 or TRBV12-4 to TRBJ1-4; D is perhaps TRBD1 (6 bases). Trimming stripped 5 bases from V and 10 bases from J, with 23 bases between. The CDR3 covers 16 residues. CDR3 DNA, as far as it was read: TGTGCCAGCAGTACTCACACAGGGTCTTCTGTTGTAAAA. This translates into CASSTHTGSSVVK. In full, the CDR3 is CASSTHTGSSVVKLFF.

About this clone itself: The observed sequence ends 3 residues before the CDR3 terminus, with the missing tail filled in from the germline J gene. The chain links TRBV5-1 to TRBJ2-5; tentatively, D is TRBD1 (5 bases). V was shortened by 0 bases and J by 4 bases, with 16 bases between the two germline ends. This CDR3 has 16 amino acids. Per the germline V gene, CDR1 is SGHRS and CDR2 is YFSETQ. CDR3 residues: CASSLAVQGKGETQYF. The sequenced part of the CDR3 DNA is TGCGCCAGCAGCTTGGCCGTGCAGGGAAAGGGAGAGACC.

Comment on this clone: The DNA ends 3 residues before the CDR3 does, and the rest of the CDR3 is filled in from the germline J gene. The chain combines TRBV29-1 with TRBJ2-7; weak D call: TRBD2 (6 bases). This CDR3 region has 13 residues. CDR1 and CDR2 from the germline V gene are SQVTM and ANQGSEA. V lost 4 bases to trimming and J lost 1 base, with 11 bases between them. Here the CDR3 reads CSVVMTSSYEQYF. The covered CDR3 bases are TGCAGCGTTGTAATGACTAGTTCCTACGAG.

To note about this clone: The read ends 3 residues shy of where the CDR3 ends; the end is completed using the germline J gene. The chain couples TRBV6-4 to TRBJ2-1, with 11 bases fitting TRBD2. CDR1 MRHNA and CDR2 SNTAGT come from the germline V gene. V lost 8 bases, J lost 8 bases, and 8 bases stayed unmatched. The CDR3 is made up of 14 amino acids. The covered CDR3 bases are TGTGCCAGCGGGCTTAGCGGGGGGGAAGATGAG. Translating it yields CASGLSGGEDE. Given in full, the CDR3 is CASGLSGGEDEQFF.

Turning to this clone: The read ends 3 residues shy of where the CDR3 ends; the end is completed using the germline J gene. The V and J genes are TRBV30 and TRBJ2-5; 7 bases agree with TRBD2. The V segment lost 3 bases and the J segment 1 base; nucleotides outside the gene matches: 5. The CDR3 has 14 residues. Germline CDR1 reads GTSNPN; CDR2 reads SVGIG (reference sequence). The CDR3 sequence: CAWRPAGPQETQYF. The CDR3 DNA, read in part, is TGTGCCTGGAGACCAGCGGGGCCCCAAGAGACC.

Note on this clone: With the read ending 3 residues before the CDR3 end, the germline J gene is used to fill in that end. The V call is TRBV7-6, the J call TRBJ2-5, with D tentatively TRBD2 (7 bases). Trimming stripped 0 bases from V and 5 bases from J, with 13 bases between. Per germline, CDR1 SGHVS and CDR2 FNYEAQ. The CDR3 loop spans 15 amino acids. The CDR3 is CASSLAEGGFETQYF. The CDR3 DNA, read in part, is TGTGCCAGCAGCTTAGCGGAGGGGGGGTTTGAGACC.

Turning to this clone: Read coverage stops 3 residues before the CDR3 terminus; the germline J gene supplies the remainder. The J gene is TRBJ1-2, the V gene TRBV20-1; 8 bases are shared with TRBD1. In germline, CDR1 is DFQATT, CDR2 SNEGSKA (reference sequence). This CDR3 contains 14 residues. With 6 bases clipped from V and 3 bases from J, the junction kept 9 bases outside the gene matches. The CDR3 here is CSATGQGLDYGYTF. CDR3 DNA (partial): TGCAGTGCAACAGGACAGGGATTAGACTATGGC.

This clone shows up as medium-sized (0.01 to 0.1%) by frequency. The CDR3 end falls 3 residues outside the read, so it is completed with the germline J gene. The J gene is TRBJ1-1, the V gene TRBV18, with D unresolved. V dropped 2 bases and J dropped 0 bases, with 4 bases sitting between them. Germline CDR1 is KGHSH and CDR2 is LQKENI. This CDR3 region has 13 residues. CDR3 sequence reads: CASSPRVNTEAFF. The CDR3 DNA, read in part, is TGTGCCAGCTCACCAAGGGTGAACACTGAA. Full variable domain (missing parts from reference TRBV18 and TRBJ1-1): NAGVMQNPRHLVRRRGQEARLRCSPMKGHSHVYWYRQLPEEGLKFMVYLQKENIIDESGMPKERFSAEFPKEGPSILRIQQVVRGDSAAYFCASSPRVNTEAFFGQGTRLTVV.

The DNA read from the CDR3 is TGCGCCAGCAGCTTTGGACAGAAGGGCGAGACC. It is translated as CASSFGQKGET. From start to end, the CDR3 is CASSFGQKGETQYF. The chain has TRBV5-1 and TRBJ2-5, with D possibly TRBD1 on 6 matching bases. The read terminates 3 residues before the CDR3 end, so the remaining end is supplied by the germline J gene. CDR3 size: 14 residues. Germline V gene lookup returns CDR1 SGHRS and CDR2 YFSETQ. Trimming stripped 2 bases from V and 5 bases from J, with 13 bases between.

Regarding this clone: The read gets to within 3 residues of the CDR3 end, and the germline J gene fills in the rest. V gene TRBV24-1 combines with J gene TRBJ2-3; tentatively, D is TRBD2 (5 bases). The CDR3 covers 14 residues. Trimming removed 6 bases from V and 5 bases from J, with 14 bases in between. Germline assignment: CDR1 KGHDR and CDR2 SFDVKD. The sequenced part of the CDR3 DNA is TGTGCCACCAGTTCGAGGGCTGGAGGAGATACG. It encodes CATSSRAGGDT. The full CDR3 is CATSSRAGGDTQYF.

Here the CDR3 reads CASRDSSYNEQFF. CDR3 DNA, as far as it was read: TGTGCCAGTAGGGACAGCTCCTACAATGAG. The rearrangement joins TRBV19 to TRBJ2-1, with D maybe TRBD1 (6 bases). From the germline J gene comes the end of the CDR3, since the read stops 3 residues before it. The CDR3 consists of 13 residues. Trimming left V 6 bases short and J 0 bases short, with 6 bases between. The V gene's germline CDR1 is LNHDA and CDR2 SQIVND (reference sequence).

Details on this clone: The CDR3 extends 3 residues past the end of the read, so its final part is completed from the germline J gene. This rearrangement joins TRBV20-1 to TRBJ2-6; D perhaps matches TRBD2 (6 bases). Germline V gene lookup returns CDR1 DFQATT and CDR2 SNEGSKA (reference sequence). CDR3 length: 17 residues. The ends were cut back, 0 bases at V and 1 base at J, with 13 bases in the middle. Here the CDR3 reads CSARETSGGSGANVLTF. The part of the CDR3 DNA that was read is TGCAGTGCTAGAGAAACGAGTGGGGGGTCTGGGGCCAACGTC.

CDR3 sequence reads: CASTARDYGYTF. CDR3 DNA, as far as it was read: TGTGCCAGTACTGCCAGGGACTATGGC. The rearrangement joins TRBV19 to TRBJ1-2; a weak D match, TRBD1 (5 bases). The observed sequence ends 3 residues before the CDR3 terminus, with the missing tail filled in from the germline J gene. The CDR3 consists of 12 residues. Germline V lookup: CDR1 LNHDA, CDR2 SQIVND (reference sequence). The V gene lost 7 bases and the J gene lost 3 bases, with 9 bases spanning the gap.

A remark on this clone: The sequence runs out 3 residues before the end of the CDR3; the remainder is reconstructed from the germline J gene. This chain links TRBV6-4 with TRBJ1-2; 9 bases are a match to TRBD1. The germline V gene encodes CDR1 MRHNA and CDR2 SNTAGT. This CDR3 comprises 18 residues. V trimming: 2 bases; J trimming: 2 bases; junction bases outside the gene matches: 12. CDR3 DNA (partial): TGTGCCAGCAGTGACCATCATCCGGGACAGGGTGCCAACTATGGC. It encodes CASSDHHPGQGANYG. In full, the CDR3 is CASSDHHPGQGANYGYTF.

On this clone itself: The CDR3 extends 3 residues past the end of the read, so its final part is completed from the germline J gene. The V gene is TRBV30, the J gene TRBJ2-1; the match to TRBD1 covers 8 bases. CDR1 is GTSNPN, CDR2 SVGIG, per germline (reference sequence). J lost 2 bases, V lost 4 bases, and 7 bases had no gene match. This CDR3 is built from 15 residues. The part of the CDR3 DNA that was read is TGTGCCTGGAATTATCAGGGGGCTGCCTACAATGAG. It yields the protein CAWNYQGAAYNE. The CDR3, in full, reads CAWNYQGAAYNEQFF.